This T cell receptor beta chain emerged from a study of blood T cell repertoires in COVID-19. Study as a whole: Whether acute or convalescent, the COVID-19 samples came from the United States, Italy and Spain. Sample material is recorded as cDNA or gDNA derived from T cells, B-cell-depleted T cells, or PBMCs.

Original methodology: Reference gene primer amplification gave estimated nucleated cell counts. Repertoires were generated with immunoSEQ multiplex PCR, while TCRdb's copy carries only in-frame clones and drops some. V and J calls and clone size are those listed in that table; D and trimming were worked out from the DNA. The sample lists more than 95,000 clones, 60% to 85% occurring once. The CDR3 has 14 amino acids. V lost 4 bases and J lost 4, with 13 bases in between. Germline V lookup: CDR1 SEHNR, CDR2 FQNEAQ (reference sequence). The sequenced sample was peripheral blood. The clonotype originates from a man between 65 and 80 years old with acute or convalescent COVID-19. The V and J genes are TRBV7-9 and TRBJ2-5, with D possibly TRBD1 on 6 matching bases. CDR3 loop: CASSSTQGGETQYF. The CDR3 bases are TGTGCCAGCAGCTCGACGCAAGGGGGAGAGACCCAGTACTTC.